This T cell receptor beta chain was sequenced for a study of T cell clonality in common variable immunodeficiency. This clone showed up many times. The CDR3 end falls 3 residues outside the read, so it is completed with the germline J gene. CDR1 and CDR2 (germline): DFQATT, SNEGSKA (reference sequence). The length of the CDR3 is 14 residues. V lost 8 bases, J lost 5 bases, and 12 bases stayed unmatched. Data came from immunoSEQ multiplex PCR; TCRdb stores just in-frame clones and leaves some out. The table lists about 47,000 clones, with no singletons. The source is a person between 18 and 75 years old in good health. This chain uses TRBV20-1 with TRBJ2-5, with TRBD2 identical over 9 bases. The sequencing input was peripheral blood mononuclear cells. Incomplete CDR3 DNA: TGCAGTCGTTCTAGCGGGGACCGCATGGAGACC. It encodes CSRSSGDRMET. The CDR3, in full, reads CSRSSGDRMETQYF.